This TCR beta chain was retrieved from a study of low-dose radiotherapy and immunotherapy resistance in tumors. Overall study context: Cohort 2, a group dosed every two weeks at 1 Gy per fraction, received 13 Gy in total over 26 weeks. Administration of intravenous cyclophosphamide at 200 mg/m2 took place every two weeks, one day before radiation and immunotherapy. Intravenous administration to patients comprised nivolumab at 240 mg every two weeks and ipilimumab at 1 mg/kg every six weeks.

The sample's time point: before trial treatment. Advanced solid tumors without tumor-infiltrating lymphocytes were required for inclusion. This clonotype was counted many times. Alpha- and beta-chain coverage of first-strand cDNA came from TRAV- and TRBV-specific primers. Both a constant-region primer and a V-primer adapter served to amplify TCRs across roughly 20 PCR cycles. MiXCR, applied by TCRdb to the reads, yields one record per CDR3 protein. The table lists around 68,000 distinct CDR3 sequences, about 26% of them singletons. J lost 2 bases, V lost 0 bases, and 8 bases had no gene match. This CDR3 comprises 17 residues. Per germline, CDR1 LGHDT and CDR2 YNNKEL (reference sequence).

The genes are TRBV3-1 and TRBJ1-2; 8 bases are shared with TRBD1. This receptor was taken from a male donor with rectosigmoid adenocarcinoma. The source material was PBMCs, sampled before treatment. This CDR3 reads CASSQDIGQGANYGYTF. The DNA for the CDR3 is TGTGCCAGCAGCCAAGATATAGGACAGGGTGCGAACTATGGCTACACCTTC.